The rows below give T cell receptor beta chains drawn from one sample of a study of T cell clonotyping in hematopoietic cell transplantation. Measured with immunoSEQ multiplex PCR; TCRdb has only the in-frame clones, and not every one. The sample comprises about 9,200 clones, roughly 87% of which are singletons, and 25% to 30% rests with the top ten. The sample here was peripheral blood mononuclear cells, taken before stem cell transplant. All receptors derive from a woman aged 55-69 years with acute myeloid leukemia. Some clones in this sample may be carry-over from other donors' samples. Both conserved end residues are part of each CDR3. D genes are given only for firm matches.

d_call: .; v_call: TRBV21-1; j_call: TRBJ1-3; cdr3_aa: CASSKEIGEAGNTIYF
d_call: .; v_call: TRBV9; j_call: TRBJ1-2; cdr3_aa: CASSLRGDGYTF
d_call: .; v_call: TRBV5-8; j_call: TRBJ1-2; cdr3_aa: CASSLGGRYYGYTF
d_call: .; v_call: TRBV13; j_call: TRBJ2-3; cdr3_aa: CASSPREFGDTQYF
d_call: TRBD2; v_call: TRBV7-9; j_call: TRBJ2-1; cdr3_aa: CASRERLAGTPREQFF
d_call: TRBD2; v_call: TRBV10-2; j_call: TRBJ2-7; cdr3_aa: CAIGRGGGHEQYF
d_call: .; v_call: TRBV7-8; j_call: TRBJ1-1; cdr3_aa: CASSQRLIRNTEAFF
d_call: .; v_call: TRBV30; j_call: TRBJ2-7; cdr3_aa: CAWSMRATTSYEQYF
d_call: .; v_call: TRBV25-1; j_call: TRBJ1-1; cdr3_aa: CASSATYTEAFF
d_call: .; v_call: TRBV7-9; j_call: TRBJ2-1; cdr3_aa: CASSLQGLGDEQFF
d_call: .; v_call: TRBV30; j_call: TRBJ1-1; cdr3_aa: CAWSKMSPNTEAFF
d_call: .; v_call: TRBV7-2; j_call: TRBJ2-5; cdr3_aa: CASSLLGGETQYF
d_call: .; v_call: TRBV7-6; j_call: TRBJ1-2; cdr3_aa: CASSLEMTGFGYTF
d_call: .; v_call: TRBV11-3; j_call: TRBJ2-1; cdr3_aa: CASSPRSGSYNEQFF
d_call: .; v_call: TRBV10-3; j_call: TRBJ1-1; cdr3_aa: CAIMAGVAGEAFF